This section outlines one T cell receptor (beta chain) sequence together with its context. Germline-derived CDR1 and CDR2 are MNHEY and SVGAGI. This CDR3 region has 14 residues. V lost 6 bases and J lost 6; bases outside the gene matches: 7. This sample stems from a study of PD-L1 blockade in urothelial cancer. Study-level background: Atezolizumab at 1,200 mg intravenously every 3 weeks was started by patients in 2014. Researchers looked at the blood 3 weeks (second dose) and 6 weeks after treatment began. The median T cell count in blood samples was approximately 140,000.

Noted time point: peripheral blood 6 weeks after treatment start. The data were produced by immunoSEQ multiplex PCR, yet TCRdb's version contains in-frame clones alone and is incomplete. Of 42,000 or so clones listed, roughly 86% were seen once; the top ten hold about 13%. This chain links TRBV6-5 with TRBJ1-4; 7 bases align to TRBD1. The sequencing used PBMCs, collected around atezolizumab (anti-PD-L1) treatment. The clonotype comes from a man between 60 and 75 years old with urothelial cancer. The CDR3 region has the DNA TGTGCCAGCAGGTCCTTAGGGGGCTATGAAAAACTGTTTTTT. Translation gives CASRSLGGYEKLFF.